This TCR beta chain was retrieved from a study of blood T cell repertoires in COVID-19. As for the study in general: Samples came from the United States, Italy and Spain, spanning acute and convalescent COVID-19.

Trimming at V came to 1 base and at J to 4 bases, leaving 13 bases not matched to a gene. Germline V gene lookup returns CDR1 SQVTM and CDR2 ANQGSEA. There are 18 residues in the CDR3. Here immunoSEQ multiplex PCR was the method, and the copy in TCRdb shows in-frame clones only, minus some. The sample has more than 95,000 clones; 79% are singletons. The receptor was isolated from a man between 35 and 55 years old with active or convalescent COVID-19. This chain connects TRBV29-1 to TRBJ1-1; 12 bases fit TRBD1. Material for sequencing was peripheral blood. The CDR3 loop reads CSVEGTTGTGGPVTEAFF. The CDR3 nucleotides read TGCAGCGTTGAAGGTACGACCGGGACAGGGGGCCCGGTCACTGAAGCTTTCTTT.